This T cell receptor beta chain stems from a study of glioma-infiltrating T cells. The CDR3 has 15 residues. The germline V gene encodes CDR1 SEHNR and CDR2 FQNEAQ (reference sequence). V lost 2 bases to trimming and J lost 2 bases, with 9 bases between them. Using RNA template, CDR3s of TCR alpha and beta were amplified with iRepertoire arm-PCR. Input was about 85-400 ng of tissue mRNA or PBMC total RNA. MiXCR, applied by TCRdb to the multiplex PCR reads, yields one record per CDR3 protein. The profile shows about 130,000 distinct CDR3 sequences, 24% of them singletons. Study-wide points: Tissue-blood divergence was below expectation in non-neoplastic patients, above in gliomas. Only very few CDR3 sequences appeared in both tissue and blood.

This clonotype was observed a handful of times. Its antigen remains unknown. Sequencing input: glioma tissue, nonneoplastic brain tissue, or PBMCs (not recorded which). The V and J genes are TRBV7-9 and TRBJ2-2, with D perhaps TRBD2 (6 bases). This TCR was sampled from a human donor with low-grade glioma or glioblastoma, undergoing nonglioma brain surgery, or in good health (not recorded which). In DNA, the CDR3 is TGTGCCAGCAGCTTATTTGCGGGAAACACCGGGGAGCTGTTTTTT. Protein sequence: CASSLFAGNTGELFF.